The 14 T cell receptor beta chains below come from one sample, sequenced in a study of blood T cell repertoires in COVID-19. Some clones are missing from TCRdb's copy, which holds only in-frame ones; the method was immunoSEQ multiplex PCR. Of about 210,000 clones listed, approximately 80% are singletons. Material for sequencing was peripheral blood. The receptors were gathered from a woman aged 80 or over with COVID-19, enrolled during active disease.

The V call is TRBV29-1, the J call TRBJ1-4; D unclear. CDR3 size: 11 residues. The germline V gene encodes CDR1 SQVTM and CDR2 ANQGSEA. V dropped 4 bases and J dropped 4 bases, with 4 bases sitting between them. The CDR3 DNA reads TGCAGCGTTGGTTATAATGAAAAACTGTTTTTT. The encoded protein is CSVGYNEKLFF.

V gene TRBV6-1 combines with J gene TRBJ1-4; 7 nucleotides match TRBD1. The germline V gene has CDR1 MNHNS and CDR2 SASEGT. This CDR3 comprises 13 residues. V dropped 3 bases and J dropped 7; count of bases not matched to a gene: 2. This chain's CDR3 is CASSENRGEKLFF. CDR3 in DNA: TGTGCCAGCAGTGAGAACAGGGGTGAAAAACTGTTTTTT.

The V gene is TRBV2, the J gene TRBJ2-1; the match to TRBD2 covers 11 bases. CDR3 length: 15 residues. With 5 bases clipped from V and 9 bases from J, the junction kept 9 bases outside the gene matches. Germline V CDR1 and CDR2: SNHLY, FYNNEI. In DNA form, the CDR3 reads TGTGCCAGCAGTTCTAGCGGGGGGCAGGTTGGTGAGCAGTTCTTC. It encodes CASSSSGGQVGEQFF.

The chain combines TRBV9 with TRBJ1-2, with D unclear. Trimming shortened V by 0 bases and J by 1 base, and 10 bases separated the two germline ends. Germline assignment: CDR1 SGDLS and CDR2 YYNGEE. The length of the CDR3 is 15 residues. The CDR3 region is CASSVARNLNYGYTF. The CDR3 nucleotides read TGTGCCAGCAGCGTAGCGAGAAACCTTAACTATGGCTACACCTTC.

This clone was recorded once. The chain combines TRBV13 with TRBJ2-3; no definite D call. V was clipped by 11 bases and J by 6 bases, with 18 bases between them. There are 13 residues in the CDR3. From germline, CDR1 is PRHDT and CDR2 FYEKMQ (reference sequence). CDR3 sequence (DNA): TGTGCCGGATCGTCGAGGTTATTGGATACGCAGTATTTT. Its protein product is CAGSSRLLDTQYF.

The chain recombines TRBV2 with TRBJ1-5; 7 nucleotides agree with TRBD1. Germline-derived CDR1 and CDR2 are SNHLY and FYNNEI. V trimming: 5 bases; J trimming: 2 bases; junction bases outside the gene matches: 9. This CDR3 region has 16 residues. The CDR3 bases are TGTGCCAGCAGTCACACCACCGGGACAGGCAATCAGCCCCAGCATTTT. Translated: CASSHTTGTGNQPQHF. Looking up the rest from reference TRBV2 and TRBJ1-5 gives the full variable domain: EPEVTQTPSHQVTQMGQEVILRCVPISNHLYFYWYRQILGQKVEFLVSFYNNEISEKSEIFDDQFSVERPDGSNFTLKIRSTKLEDSAMYFCASSHTTGTGNQPQHFGDGTRLSIL.

Only one count was recorded for this clone. The rearrangement uses TRBV5-4 and TRBJ2-1; 7 nucleotides align to TRBD1. The V gene's germline CDR1 is SGHNT and CDR2 YYREEE (reference sequence). Trimming cost V 4 bases and J 7 bases; bases outside gene matches: 14. CDR3 size: 16 residues. The CDR3 protein is CASSLRPFTGENEQFF. CDR3 in DNA: TGTGCCAGCAGCCTGCGGCCGTTTACAGGGGAAAATGAGCAGTTCTTC. Based on the CDR3 plus reference TRBV5-4 and TRBJ2-1, the full variable domain is ETGVTQSPTHLIKTRGQQVTLRCSSQSGHNTVSWYQQALGQGPQFIFQYYREEENGRGNFPPRFSGLQFPNYSSELNVNALELDDSALYLCASSLRPFTGENEQFFGPGTRLTVL.

CDR3 amino acids: CASRSQEGYNSPLHF. CDR3 in DNA: TGTGCCAGCAGGTCCCAGGAAGGATATAATTCACCCCTCCACTTT. The V and J genes are TRBV6-5 and TRBJ1-6; no clear D. CDR3 length equals 15 residues. Trimming cost V 6 bases and J 4 bases, with 13 bases left between them. CDR1 is MNHEY and CDR2 is SVGAGI in the germline V gene.

The V and J genes are TRBV19 and TRBJ1-4; D unresolved. CDR1 and CDR2 from the germline V gene are LNHDA and SQIVND (reference sequence). The V and J ends lost 4 bases and 0 bases respectively, with 9 bases between them. The CDR3 totals 15 residues. The CDR3 nucleotides read TGTGCCAGTAGTACGGGAGCCTCAACTAATGAAAAACTGTTTTTT. It specifies CASSTGASTNEKLFF.

This clone was picked up a small number of times. J is TRBJ1-4 and V is TRBV18, with D uncertain. The CDR3 length is 13 residues. CDR1 and CDR2 from the germline V gene are KGHSH and LQKENI. V was shortened by 2 bases and J by 4 bases, with 5 bases between the two germline ends. The CDR3 spells CASSPEGNEKLFF. The CDR3 region has the DNA TGTGCCAGCTCACCAGAGGGTAATGAAAAACTGTTTTTT.

This sequence joins TRBV18 and TRBJ2-2; D perhaps matches TRBD1 (6 bases). The length of the CDR3 is 15 residues. Germline CDR1 is KGHSH and CDR2 is LQKENI. Trimming removed 6 bases at V and 3 bases at J, with 14 bases between. CDR3 coding DNA: TGTGCCAGCTCGCCCCGCAGGGGCGACACCGGGGAGCTGTTTTTT. Translation gives CASSPRRGDTGELFF.

J is TRBJ1-1 and V is TRBV6-5; D might be TRBD1 (6 bases). The CDR3 consists of 13 residues. CDR1 MNHEY and CDR2 SVGAGI come from the germline V gene. V was shortened by 10 bases and J by 5 bases, with 17 bases between the two germline ends. Here the CDR3 reads CATTPQGQTEAFF. CDR3 DNA sequence: TGTGCCACCACCCCGCAAGGACAGACTGAAGCTTTCTTT.

This clone was seen a handful of times. The chain carries TRBV10-2 and TRBJ2-1, with no clear D. The V end lost 3 bases, the J end lost 5 bases, and 8 bases lay between the germline ends. The germline gives CDR1 WSHSY, CDR2 SAAADI. This CDR3 has 13 residues. The CDR3 region is CASSENTNNEQFF. For the CDR3, the DNA is TGCGCCAGCAGTGAAAACACCAACAATGAGCAGTTCTTC.

The chain couples TRBV28 to TRBJ1-1; 8 bases fit TRBD1. The CDR3 consists of 16 residues. Germline V gene lookup returns CDR1 MDHEN and CDR2 SYDVKM. V lost 2 bases to trimming and J lost 5 bases; unmatched junction nucleotides: 10. This CDR3 reads CASSLGGRQGRTEAFF. The CDR3 DNA reads as TGTGCCAGCAGTTTAGGGGGGAGACAGGGGAGGACTGAAGCTTTCTTT.